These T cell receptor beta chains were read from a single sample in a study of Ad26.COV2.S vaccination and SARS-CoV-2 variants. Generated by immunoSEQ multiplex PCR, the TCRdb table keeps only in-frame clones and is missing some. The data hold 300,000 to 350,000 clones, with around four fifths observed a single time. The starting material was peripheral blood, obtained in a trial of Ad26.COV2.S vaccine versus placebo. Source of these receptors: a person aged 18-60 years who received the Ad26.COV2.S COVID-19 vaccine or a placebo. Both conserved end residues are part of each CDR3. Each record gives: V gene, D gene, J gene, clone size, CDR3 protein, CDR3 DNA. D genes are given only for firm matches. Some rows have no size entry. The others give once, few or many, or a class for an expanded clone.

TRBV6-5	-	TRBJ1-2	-	CASSLSGDYGYTF	TGTGCCAGCAGTTTAAGCGGCGACTATGGCTACACCTTC
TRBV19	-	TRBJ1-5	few	CASSMLGSQNQPQHF	TGTGCCAGTAGTATGTTAGGCAGCCAAAATCAGCCCCAGCATTTT
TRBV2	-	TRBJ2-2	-	CASTASRAAGELFF	TGTGCCAGCACCGCGTCTAGGGCGGCCGGGGAGCTGTTTTTT
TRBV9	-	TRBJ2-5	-	CASSPPFGQIRTQYF	TGTGCCAGCAGCCCCCCTTTCGGGCAGATCCGGACCCAGTACTTC
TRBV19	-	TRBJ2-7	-	CASSIKGGPYEQYF	TGTGCCAGTAGTATCAAGGGGGGCCCCTACGAGCAGTACTTC
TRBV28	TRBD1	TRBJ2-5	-	CASSLAGGYQETQYF	TGTGCCAGCAGTTTAGCAGGGGGCTACCAAGAGACCCAGTACTTC
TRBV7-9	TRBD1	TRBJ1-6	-	CASSLGQGFPPLHF	TGTGCCAGCAGCTTAGGACAGGGGTTCCCACCCCTCCACTTT
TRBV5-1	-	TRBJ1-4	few	CASSSRGLGPNEKLFF	TGCGCCAGCAGCTCCAGAGGGTTGGGTCCTAATGAAAAACTGTTTTTT
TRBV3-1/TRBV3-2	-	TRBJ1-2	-	CASSQVGYGYTF	TGTGCCAGCAGCCAAGTGGGTTATGGCTACACCTTC
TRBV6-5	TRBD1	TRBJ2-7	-	CASNTDRVNEQYF	TGTGCCAGCAACACGGACAGGGTCAACGAGCAGTACTTC
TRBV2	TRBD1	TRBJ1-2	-	CASKQGRHGYTF	TGTGCCAGCAAACAGGGGAGGCATGGCTACACCTTC
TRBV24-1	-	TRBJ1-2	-	CATSDVKDYGYTF	TGTGCCACCAGTGATGTAAAGGACTATGGCTACACCTTC
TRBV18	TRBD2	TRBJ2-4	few	CASSPETSARDIQYF	TGTGCCAGCTCACCGGAGACTAGCGCAAGGGACATTCAGTACTTC
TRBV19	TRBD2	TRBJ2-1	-	CASSGGGRSYNEQFF	TGTGCCAGTAGCGGGGGGGGTAGGTCCTACAATGAGCAGTTCTTC
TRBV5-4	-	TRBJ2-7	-	CASSLPGSGYEQYF	TGTGCCAGCAGCTTGCCCGGGTCGGGCTACGAGCAGTACTTC
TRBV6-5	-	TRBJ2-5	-	CASSPRGQETQYF	TGTGCCAGCAGCCCCCGGGGGCAAGAGACCCAGTACTTC
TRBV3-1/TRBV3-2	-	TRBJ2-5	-	CASSQATGTETQYF	TGTGCCAGCAGCCAAGCAACGGGGACGGAGACCCAGTACTTC
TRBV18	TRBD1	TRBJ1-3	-	CASSPPTGESSGNTIYF	TGTGCCAGCTCACCACCGACAGGGGAGAGCTCTGGAAACACCATATATTTT
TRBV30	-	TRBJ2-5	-	CATSPLQVKETQYF	TGTGCCACCTCCCCTCTTCAGGTTAAGGAGACCCAGTACTTC
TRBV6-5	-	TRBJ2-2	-	CASSYSGISAGELFF	TGTGCCAGCAGTTACTCGGGGATTTCGGCCGGGGAGCTGTTTTTT
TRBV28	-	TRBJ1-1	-	CASSSLGRDTEAFF	TGTGCCAGCAGTTCCCTGGGGCGCGACACTGAAGCTTTCTTT
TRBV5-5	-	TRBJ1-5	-	CASSLGVRYSNQPQHF	TGTGCCAGCAGCTTGGGTGTACGGTATAGCAATCAGCCCCAGCATTTT
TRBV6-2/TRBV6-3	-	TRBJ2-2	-	CASSYGVTGELFF	TGTGCCAGCAGTTATGGGGTCACCGGGGAGCTGTTTTTT
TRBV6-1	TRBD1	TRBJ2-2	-	CASSDWDRRNTGELFF	TGTGCCAGCAGTGACTGGGACAGGCGGAACACCGGGGAGCTGTTTTTT
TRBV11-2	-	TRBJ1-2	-	CASSSEGDGYTF	TGTGCCAGCAGCTCAGAAGGTGATGGCTACACCTTC
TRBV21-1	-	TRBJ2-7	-	CASSKPPGAGEQYF	TGTGCCAGCAGCAAACCCCCAGGGGCGGGCGAGCAGTACTTC
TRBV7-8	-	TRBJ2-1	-	CASSFDRNEQFF	TGTGCCAGCAGCTTCGATAGGAATGAGCAGTTCTTC
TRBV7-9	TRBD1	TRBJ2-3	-	CASSRRTGDPRTDTQYF	TGTGCCAGCAGCCGCCGGACAGGGGACCCCCGCACAGATACGCAGTATTTT
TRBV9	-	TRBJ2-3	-	CASSVADTQYF	TGTGCCAGCAGCGTAGCCGATACGCAGTATTTT
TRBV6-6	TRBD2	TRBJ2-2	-	CASSYGGGQSGELFF	TGTGCCAGCAGTTACGGCGGGGGTCAGTCCGGGGAGCTGTTTTTT
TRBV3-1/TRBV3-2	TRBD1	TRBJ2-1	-	CASSRDSLSYNEQFF	TGTGCCAGCAGCAGGGACAGCCTCTCCTACAATGAGCAGTTCTTC
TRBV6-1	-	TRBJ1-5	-	CASSEAVSVSNQPQHF	TGTGCCAGCAGTGAAGCAGTGTCAGTAAGCAATCAGCCCCAGCATTTT
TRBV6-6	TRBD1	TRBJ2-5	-	CASSSWGQLGETQYF	TGTGCCAGCAGTTCTTGGGGACAGCTGGGCGAGACCCAGTACTTC
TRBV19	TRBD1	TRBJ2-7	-	CASSSSGQPYEQYF	TGTGCCAGTAGTTCCTCGGGACAGCCCTACGAGCAGTACTTC
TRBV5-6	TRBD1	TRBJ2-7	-	CASSWGGTGLYEQYF	TGTGCCAGCAGCTGGGGCGGGACAGGACTCTACGAGCAGTACTTC
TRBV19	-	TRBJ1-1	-	CASSPGHGWGNEAFF	TGTGCCAGTAGTCCCGGACACGGATGGGGGAATGAAGCTTTCTTT
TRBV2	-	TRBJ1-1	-	CASSGQSIKTEAFF	TGTGCCAGCAGCGGACAGTCTATCAAAACTGAAGCTTTCTTT
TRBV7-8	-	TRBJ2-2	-	CASSLVGPNTGELFF	TGTGCCAGCAGCTTAGTAGGACCCAACACCGGGGAGCTGTTTTTT
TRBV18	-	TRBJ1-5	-	CASSLDSNQPQHF	TGTGCCAGCTCCCTTGATAGCAATCAGCCCCAGCATTTT
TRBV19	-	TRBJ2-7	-	CASRLSPPTREQYF	TGTGCCAGTAGACTCTCCCCCCCCACCCGCGAGCAGTACTTC
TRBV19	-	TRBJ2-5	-	CASSTGGSLGEETQYF	TGTGCCAGTAGTACCGGTGGGAGCCTTGGGGAAGAGACCCAGTACTTC
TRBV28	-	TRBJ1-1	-	CASSVGVNTEAFF	TGTGCCAGCAGTGTAGGAGTGAACACTGAAGCTTTCTTT
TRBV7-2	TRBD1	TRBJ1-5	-	CASSLADRGGQPQHF	TGTGCCAGCAGCCTTGCGGACAGGGGTGGGCAGCCCCAGCATTTT
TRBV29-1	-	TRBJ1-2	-	CSVEWSPGGYTF	TGCAGCGTTGAATGGTCCCCGGGAGGCTACACCTTC
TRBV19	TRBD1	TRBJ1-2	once	CASSRDRGRLNYGYTF	TGTGCCAGTAGTAGGGACAGGGGGCGATTAAACTATGGCTACACCTTC
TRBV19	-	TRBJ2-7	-	CASSIRIPAYEQYF	TGTGCCAGTAGTATCAGGATTCCAGCCTACGAGCAGTACTTC
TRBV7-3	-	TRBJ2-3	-	CASSLTGSGGATDTQYF	TGTGCCAGCAGCTTAACAGGTAGTGGGGGAGCCACAGATACGCAGTATTTT
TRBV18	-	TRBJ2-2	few	CASSPQGTGELFF	TGTGCCAGCTCACCACAGGGAACCGGGGAGCTGTTTTTT
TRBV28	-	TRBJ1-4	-	CASSFPGLNEKLFF	TGTGCCAGCAGTTTTCCGGGGCTGAATGAAAAACTGTTTTTT
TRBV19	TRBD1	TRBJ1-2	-	CASRITGGMNYGYTF	TGTGCCAGTAGAATCACAGGGGGGATGAACTATGGCTACACCTTC
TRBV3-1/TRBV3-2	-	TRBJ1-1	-	CASSQVETEAFF	TGTGCCAGCAGCCAAGTGGAGACTGAAGCTTTCTTT
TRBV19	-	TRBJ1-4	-	CASRTHATNEKLFF	TGTGCCAGTAGGACACATGCAACTAATGAAAAACTGTTTTTT